This T cell receptor beta chain appears in the sequencing data of a study of shared clonotypes between healthy human individuals. On the study more broadly: Each donor contributed plates that comprised three CD4 naive, three CD4 memory, two CD8 naive and one CD8 memory.

Germline V CDR1 and CDR2: MNHNS, SASEGT. The V gene lost 6 bases and the J gene lost 3 bases, with 12 bases spanning the gap. The CDR3 loop spans 14 amino acids. Data came from immunoSEQ multiplex PCR; TCRdb stores just in-frame clones and leaves some out. The data hold 2 million to 2.5 million clones, with 85% to 95% observed a single time. Regarding this clone: The antigen remains undetermined.

Every donor was a Caucasian adult from Nashville, Tennessee. Study-level points and caveats: Clonotype sharing among donors was thought likely to change with sequencing depth. A few donors held 4.5% to 5% of naive CD4 clonotypes in common.

The V and J genes are TRBV6-1 and TRBJ1-5; D may be TRBD1 (6 bases). The TCR sequence derives from a man aged 18 to 35 in good health. Some clones in this sample may be carry-over from other donors' samples. The material sequenced was naive CD4+ T cells from PBMCs. Indicated subset: CD45RA+ positively selected. CDR3 protein: CASRTGKSNQPQHF. CDR3 sequence (DNA): TGTGCCAGCAGAACAGGGAAGTCCAATCAGCCCCAGCATTTT.